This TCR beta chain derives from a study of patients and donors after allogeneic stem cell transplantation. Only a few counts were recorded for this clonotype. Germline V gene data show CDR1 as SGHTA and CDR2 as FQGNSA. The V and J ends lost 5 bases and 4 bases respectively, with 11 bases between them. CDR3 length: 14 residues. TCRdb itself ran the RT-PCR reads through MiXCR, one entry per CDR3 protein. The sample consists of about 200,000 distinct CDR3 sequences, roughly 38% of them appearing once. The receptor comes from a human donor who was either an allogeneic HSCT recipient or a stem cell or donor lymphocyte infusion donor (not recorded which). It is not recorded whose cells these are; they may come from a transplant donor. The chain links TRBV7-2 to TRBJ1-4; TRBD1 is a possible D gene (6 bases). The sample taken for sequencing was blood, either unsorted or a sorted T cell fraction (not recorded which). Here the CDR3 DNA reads TGTGCCAGCAGCCTGGACAGCAGTAATGAAAAACTGTTTTTT. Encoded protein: CASSLDSSNEKLFF.